This entry is about one T cell receptor beta chain. The germline V and J ends were trimmed by 7 bases and 8 bases, with 18 bases remaining between them. CDR1 is MNHNS and CDR2 is SASEGT in the germline V gene. The CDR3 is made up of 15 amino acids. This specimen comes from a study of OX40 agonist ivuxolimab in advanced cancers. Study context: People who had prior anti-PD-1, anti-PD-L1 or anti-CTLA-4 therapy could take part, and around 40% had some.

Repertoires were generated with immunoSEQ multiplex PCR, while TCRdb's copy carries only in-frame clones and drops some. Seen here are about 76,000 clones, 70% to 90% observed once, and the top ten hold 0.61%. This chain uses TRBV6-1 with TRBJ1-6; TRBD1 might be the D (5 bases). This receptor was taken from an adult with an advanced solid tumor such as melanoma, head and neck, liver or kidney cancer. Sequenced here: CD4+ or CD8+ T cells sorted from blood, sampled in a trial of the OX40 agonist ivuxolimab. The CDR3 DNA is TGTGCCAGCACCCCCCGACGGGGCCAAGATTCACCCCTCCACTTT. Encoded protein: CASTPRRGQDSPLHF.